One sample yielded the 30 T cell receptor beta chains listed below, sequenced in a study of radiation and T cells in renal cell carcinoma. Stated time point: blood 2 weeks post-SBRT. Treatment given: 15 Gy SBRT to primary tumor, nephrectomy 4 weeks later. Clones were read by immunoSEQ multiplex PCR, and TCRdb kept only the in-frame ones, dropping some. The profile shows almost 50,000 clones, 80% of them singletons. The sequenced sample was blood, obtained from a patient whose treatment included radiotherapy and nephrectomy. The source is a woman aged 70-85 years with renal cell carcinoma.

On this clone itself: The same CDR3 also results from other DNA sequences found in this sample. The J gene is TRBJ2-2, the V gene TRBV9, with TRBD1 matching 10 bases. J was trimmed by 3 bases and V by 2 bases; bases with no gene match: 4. The CDR3 runs to 16 residues. Germline V lookup: CDR1 SGDLS, CDR2 YYNGEE. CDR3 residues: CASSVTGGADTGELFF. In DNA form, the CDR3 reads TGTGCCAGCAGCGTGACAGGGGGCGCGGACACCGGGGAGCTGTTTTTT.

Only a few counts were recorded for this clone. V is TRBV18 and J is TRBJ1-2; D remains ambiguous. The CDR3 length is 15 residues. The V gene lost 1 base and the J gene lost 1 base, with 10 bases spanning the gap. The germline V gene has CDR1 KGHSH and CDR2 LQKENI. The CDR3 protein is CASSPQGGYNYGYTF. In nucleotides, the CDR3 is TGTGCCAGCTCACCACAAGGAGGCTATAACTATGGCTACACCTTC.

The V call is TRBV9, the J call TRBJ2-2, with 8 positions matching TRBD2. The CDR3 consists of 17 residues. Germline-derived CDR1 and CDR2 are SGDLS and YYNGEE. V shed 4 bases and J 4 bases; nucleotides not matched to a gene: 12. The CDR3 DNA follows: TGTGCCAGCAGCCCCCTGAGTAGCGGGAAGGCCACCGGGGAGCTGTTTTTT. Translating gives CASSPLSSGKATGELFF. The complete variable domain, with remaining parts taken from reference TRBV9 and TRBJ2-2, reads DSGVTQTPKHLITATGQRVTLRCSPRSGDLSVYWYQQSLDQGLQFLIQYYNGEERAKGNILERFSAQQFPDLHSELNLSSLELGDSALYFCASSPLSSGKATGELFFGEGSRLTVL.

The rearrangement uses TRBV4-2 and TRBJ2-7, with 7 bases fitting TRBD2. The CDR3 is 13 residues long. V shed 6 bases and J 2 bases; nucleotides not matched to a gene: 4. CDR1 is LGHNA, CDR2 YNFKEQ, per germline. This chain's CDR3 is CASSPGTTYEQYF. Written as DNA, the CDR3 is TGTGCCAGCAGTCCCGGGACTACCTACGAGCAGTACTTC.

The chain uses TRBV9 and TRBJ2-1; the D gene could be TRBD1 or TRBD2 (5 bases each). This CDR3 comprises 12 residues. V dropped 1 base and J dropped 8 bases, with 7 bases sitting between them. Germline V gene lookup returns CDR1 SGDLS and CDR2 YYNGEE. CDR3 DNA: TGTGCCAGCAGCGTACAGGGAGATGAGCAGTTCTTC. This encodes CASSVQGDEQFF.

The chain couples TRBV5-1 to TRBJ2-1; D is uncertain. The CDR3 contains 14 residues. Germline V gene data show CDR1 as SGHRS and CDR2 as YFSETQ. V shed 6 bases and J shed 0 bases, with 10 bases lying between them. CDR3 DNA sequence: TGCGCCAGCAAAGGCAATAACTCCTACAATGAGCAGTTCTTC. Translating it yields CASKGNNSYNEQFF.

This chain connects TRBV27 to TRBJ1-3; maybe TRBD1 (6 bases). Trimming removed 5 bases at V and 3 bases at J, with 11 bases between. CDR1 is MNHEY, CDR2 SMNVEV, per germline (reference sequence). The CDR3 extends over 14 amino acids. The chain's CDR3 is CASSQGTFGNTIYF. CDR3 in DNA: TGTGCCAGCAGTCAGGGGACTTTTGGAAACACCATATATTTT.

This clone was observed a single time. This chain joins TRBV19 and TRBJ1-5; maybe TRBD1 (5 bases). Trimming removed 0 bases at V and 6 bases at J, with 12 bases between. The V gene's germline CDR1 is LNHDA and CDR2 SQIVND (reference sequence). This CDR3 spans 15 amino acids. CDR3 residues: CASSIDQGRGQPQHF. CDR3 coding DNA: TGTGCCAGTAGTATAGATCAGGGAAGGGGTCAGCCCCAGCATTTT.

This CDR3 reads CASRTGPANTQYF. The CDR3 coding sequence is TGTGCCAGCAGAACGGGTCCAGCAAATACGCAGTATTTT. The chain has TRBV27 and TRBJ2-3; the D is unclear. The CDR3 consists of 13 residues. V lost 6 bases and J lost 7, with 14 bases in between. In germline, CDR1 is MNHEY, CDR2 SMNVEV (reference sequence).

This clone came up once. This chain uses TRBV5-1 with TRBJ2-1, with 7 positions matching TRBD1. CDR3 length: 16 amino acids. Germline V gene sequence: CDR1 SGHRS, CDR2 YFSETQ. J was trimmed by 3 bases and V by 4 bases; bases with no gene match: 10. This CDR3 is CASSTQPGQNYNEQFF. Written as DNA, the CDR3 is TGCGCCAGCAGCACCCAACCGGGACAGAACTACAATGAGCAGTTCTTC.

The chain carries TRBV4-1 and TRBJ2-1; possible D gene TRBD2, 5 bases. CDR1 and CDR2 (germline): MGHRA, YSYEKL. The length of the CDR3 is 12 residues. Trimming took off 5 bases at V and 7 bases at J, with 9 bases between the two ends. In nucleotides, the CDR3 is TGCGCCAGCAGCGGGAGCTTTAATGAGCAGTTCTTC. Its protein is CASSGSFNEQFF.

The chain is built from TRBV6-6 and TRBJ2-6, with D maybe TRBD2 (6 bases). Germline CDR1 reads MNHNY; CDR2 reads SVGAGI (reference sequence). There are 16 residues in the CDR3. V lost 0 bases and J 2 bases, leaving 8 bases between the germline ends. The CDR3 here is CASSYSTGAGANVLTF. The CDR3, as DNA: TGTGCCAGCAGTTACTCGACGGGGGCTGGGGCCAACGTCCTGACTTTC.

This clone was detected once. The gene calls are TRBV7-2 and TRBJ2-7; TRBD2 might be the D (5 bases). CDR1 and CDR2 from the germline V gene are SGHTA and FQGNSA. The CDR3 runs to 13 residues. V was cut by 1 base and J by 6 bases, with 10 bases left in between. DNA of the CDR3: TGTGCCAGCAGCTTAGGTCCGAGGGTCGAGCAGTACTTC. Amino acids: CASSLGPRVEQYF.

Note on this clone: Other DNA variants within this sample encode the same CDR3. The gene calls are TRBV5-1 and TRBJ2-1, with 7 bases that match TRBD2. V trimming: 1 base; J trimming: 1 base; junction bases outside the gene matches: 2. Germline CDR1 SGHRS, CDR2 YFSETQ. CDR3 size: 15 residues. The CDR3, as DNA: TGCGCCAGCAGCTTGTCGGGAGGTTCCTACAATGAGCAGTTCTTC. Its protein product is CASSLSGGSYNEQFF.

This chain connects TRBV5-5 to TRBJ2-3, with D possibly matching TRBD1 (5 bases). V was clipped by 4 bases and J by 1 base, with 13 bases between them. Per the germline V gene, CDR1 is SGHKS and CDR2 is YYEKEE (reference sequence). The CDR3 covers 15 residues. The CDR3 DNA reads as TGTGCCAGCAGCCCTGCAGGGTTGGGCACAGATACGCAGTATTTT. Protein sequence: CASSPAGLGTDTQYF.

This sequence joins TRBV5-6 and TRBJ1-5; unclear D gene. Germline V gives CDR1 SGHDT, CDR2 YYEEEE. CDR3 length: 14 residues. The V and J ends lost 0 bases and 4 bases respectively, with 8 bases between them. DNA of the CDR3: TGTGCCAGCAGCTTGGTCGGGCCTAATCAGCCCCAGCATTTT. Translated, it gives CASSLVGPNQPQHF.

This chain links TRBV7-9 with TRBJ2-1; D might be TRBD1 or TRBD2, each matching 6 bases. Trimming took off 6 bases at V and 0 bases at J, with 12 bases between the two ends. This CDR3 region has 15 residues. Germline loops: CDR1 SEHNR, CDR2 FQNEAQ (reference sequence). CDR3 coding DNA: TGTGCCAGCAGTTCCGGGGGCAGCTCCTACAATGAGCAGTTCTTC. Protein product: CASSSGGSSYNEQFF.

V gene TRBV4-2 combines with J gene TRBJ1-1; 10 bases fit TRBD1. The CDR3 spans 18 residues. Unmatched junction bases numbered 13, after V lost 2 bases and J lost 4 bases. Germline V CDR1 and CDR2: LGHNA, YNFKEQ. CDR3: CASSQLGQGVNRGTEAFF. The CDR3 bases are TGTGCCAGCAGCCAACTCGGACAGGGGGTTAACAGGGGCACTGAAGCTTTCTTT.

The table lists this clone with a few counts. J is TRBJ2-5 and V is TRBV7-3; possibly TRBD2 for D (7 bases). Germline V gives CDR1 SGHTA, CDR2 FQGTGA. This CDR3 contains 14 residues. Trimming cost V 5 bases and J 4 bases, with 14 bases left between them. This CDR3 reads CASSRGGGLETQYF. CDR3 bases: TGTGCCAGCAGCCGAGGGGGAGGGTTAGAGACCCAGTACTTC.

The gene calls are TRBV7-2 and TRBJ2-6; D is undetermined. Germline V gene data show CDR1 as SGHTA and CDR2 as FQGNSA. The CDR3 is 17 amino acids. The germline V and J ends were trimmed by 2 bases and 0 bases, with 11 bases remaining between them. DNA of the CDR3: TGTGCCAGCAGCTTACAATTTCAGGCCTCTGGGGCCAACGTCCTGACTTTC. Translation: CASSLQFQASGANVLTF.

The genes are TRBV27 and TRBJ2-4, with 8 bases that match TRBD1. Germline assignment: CDR1 MNHEY and CDR2 SMNVEV (reference sequence). The CDR3 is 14 amino acids. After removal of 4 bases from V and 8 bases from J, the junction contained 7 bases not matched to a gene. CDR3 sequence reads: CASSSRDRLDIQYF. CDR3 nucleotide sequence: TGTGCCAGCAGTTCCCGGGACAGGTTAGACATTCAGTACTTC.

The chain employs TRBV30 and TRBJ2-7, with D tentatively TRBD1 or TRBD2 (6 bases each). CDR1 GTSNPN and CDR2 SVGIG come from the germline V gene (reference sequence). V lost 5 bases to trimming and J lost 3 bases, with 11 bases between them. This CDR3 has 12 residues. The CDR3 is CAWDGGGYEQYF. CDR3 nucleotides: TGTGCCTGGGACGGAGGGGGCTACGAGCAGTACTTC.

The chain uses TRBV5-6 and TRBJ2-1; D not certain. This CDR3 has 17 amino acids. Germline V gives CDR1 SGHDT, CDR2 YYEEEE. Trimming took off 0 bases at V and 0 bases at J, with 13 bases between the two ends. The CDR3 nucleotides are TGTGCCAGCAGCTTGGAATACACGGTCCTCTCCTACAATGAGCAGTTCTTC. This codes for CASSLEYTVLSYNEQFF.

The chain links TRBV5-1 to TRBJ1-1, with D possibly TRBD1 on 6 matching bases. V shed 3 bases and J shed 1 base, with 7 bases lying between them. The CDR3 has 13 residues. From germline, CDR1 is SGHRS and CDR2 YFSETQ. CDR3 protein: CASSWDTNTEAFF. For the CDR3, the DNA is TGCGCCAGCAGCTGGGACACGAACACTGAAGCTTTCTTT.

This clone was counted a few times. This rearrangement joins TRBV19 to TRBJ2-1, with D perhaps TRBD2 (5 bases). Germline V lookup: CDR1 LNHDA, CDR2 SQIVND (reference sequence). The CDR3 totals 15 residues. Trimming pared 3 bases from V and 5 bases from J, leaving 14 bases between. The CDR3 DNA sequence: TGTGCCAGTAGTATTTTGGGTAGCGAGCACAATGAGCAGTTCTTC. It yields the protein CASSILGSEHNEQFF.

V usage is TRBV6-5 and J usage is TRBJ2-1; D uncertain. This CDR3 has 13 amino acids. The germline V gene encodes CDR1 MNHEY and CDR2 SVGAGI. V shed 3 bases and J shed 4 bases, with 7 bases lying between them. The CDR3 DNA is TGTGCCAGCAGTTATCTTAGGTACAATGAGCAGTTCTTC. It encodes CASSYLRYNEQFF.

The chain joins TRBV7-2 to TRBJ1-6, with 7 bases lining up with TRBD1. After removal of 5 bases from V and 9 bases from J, the junction contained 7 bases not matched to a gene. Germline CDR1 and CDR2: SGHTA and FQGNSA. The CDR3 covers 14 residues. CDR3 loop: CASSQNPGGSPLHF. CDR3 nucleotide sequence: TGTGCCAGCAGCCAGAACCCAGGGGGTTCACCCCTCCACTTT. The variable domain in full, completed from reference TRBV7-2 and TRBJ1-6, reads GAGVSQSPSNKVTEKGKDVELRCDPISGHTALYWYRQSLGQGLEFLIYFQGNSAPDKSGLPSDRFSAERTGGSVSTLTIQRTQQEDSAVYLCASSQNPGGSPLHFGNGTRLTVT.

V and J are TRBV7-9 and TRBJ1-2; possible D gene TRBD1, 6 bases. The CDR3 has 11 residues. Germline V CDR1 and CDR2: SEHNR, FQNEAQ (reference sequence). The germline V and J ends were trimmed by 10 bases and 4 bases, with 10 bases remaining between them. CDR3 in amino acids: CATGGVYGYTF. In DNA form, the CDR3 reads TGTGCCACCGGGGGCGTCTATGGCTACACCTTC. The whole variable domain, filled in from reference TRBV7-9 and TRBJ1-2, reads DTGVSQNPRHKITKRGQNVTFRCDPISEHNRLYWYRQTLGQGPEFLTYFQNEAQLEKSRLLSDRFSAERPKGSFSTLEIQRTEQGDSAMYLCATGGVYGYTFGSGTRLTVV.

This sequence joins TRBV10-3 and TRBJ2-7; 12 nucleotides agree with TRBD2. CDR1 and CDR2 (germline): ENHRY, SYGVKD. Trimming cost V 10 bases and J 4 bases; bases outside gene matches: 5. The CDR3 runs to 13 residues. In nucleotides, the CDR3 is TGTGCCACCCCTGGGACTAGCGGGTACGAGCAGTACTTC. Translated, it gives CATPGTSGYEQYF.

The chain links TRBV28 to TRBJ1-5, with 8 bases matching TRBD1. With 5 bases clipped from V and 3 bases from J, the junction kept 6 bases outside the gene matches. This CDR3 is 15 amino acids long. In germline, CDR1 is MDHEN, CDR2 SYDVKM. In DNA form, the CDR3 reads TGTGCCAGCAGTATCCGGGACAGGAACAATCAGCCCCAGCATTTT. Translated: CASSIRDRNNQPQHF.